This T cell receptor beta chain emerged from a study of blood T cell repertoires in COVID-19. Background on the study: Sample material is recorded as cDNA or gDNA derived from T cells, B-cell-depleted T cells, or PBMCs.

V was cut by 2 bases and J by 4 bases, with 5 bases left in between. The germline V gene encodes CDR1 SNHLY and CDR2 FYNNEI. The CDR3 sequence is 13 residues long. Repertoires were generated with immunoSEQ multiplex PCR, while TCRdb's copy carries only in-frame clones and drops some. The sample lists 490,000 or so clones, more than 85% occurring once. The TCR sequence derives from a woman aged 60-70 years who had recovered from COVID-19. Specimen: PBMCs or T cells enriched from blood (not recorded which). This rearrangement joins TRBV2 to TRBJ1-4; D might be TRBD1 (5 bases). CDR3 nucleotides: TGTGCCAGCAGTGAACAGGGTAATGAAAAACTGTTTTTT. As protein: CASSEQGNEKLFF.